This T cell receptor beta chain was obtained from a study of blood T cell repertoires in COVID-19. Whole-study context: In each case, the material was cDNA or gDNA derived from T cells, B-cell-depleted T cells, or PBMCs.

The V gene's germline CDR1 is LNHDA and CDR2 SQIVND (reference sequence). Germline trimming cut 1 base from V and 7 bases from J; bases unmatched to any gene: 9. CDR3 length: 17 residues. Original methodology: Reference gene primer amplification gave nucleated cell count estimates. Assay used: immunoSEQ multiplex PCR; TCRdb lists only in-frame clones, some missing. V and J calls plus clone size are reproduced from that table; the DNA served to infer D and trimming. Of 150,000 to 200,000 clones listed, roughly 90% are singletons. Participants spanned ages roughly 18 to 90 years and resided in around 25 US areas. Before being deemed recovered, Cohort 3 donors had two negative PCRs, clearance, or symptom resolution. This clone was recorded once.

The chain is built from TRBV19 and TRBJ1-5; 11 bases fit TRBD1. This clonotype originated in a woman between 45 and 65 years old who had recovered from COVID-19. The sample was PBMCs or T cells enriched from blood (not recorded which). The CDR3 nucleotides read TGTGCCAGTAGTATAGGCCTCCCCTGGACAGGGGGCCAGCCCCAGCATTTT. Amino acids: CASSIGLPWTGGQPQHF.